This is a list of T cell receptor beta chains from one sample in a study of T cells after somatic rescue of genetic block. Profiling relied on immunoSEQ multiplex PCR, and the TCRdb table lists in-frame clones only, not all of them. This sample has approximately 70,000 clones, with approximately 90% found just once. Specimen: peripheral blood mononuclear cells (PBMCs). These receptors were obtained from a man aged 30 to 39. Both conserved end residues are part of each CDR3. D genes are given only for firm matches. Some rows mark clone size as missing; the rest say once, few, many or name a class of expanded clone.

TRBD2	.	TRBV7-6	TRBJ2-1	CASSPPLGTGDGLAGVEQFF	TGTGCCAGCAGCCCCCCCCTCGGGACAGGTGACGGACTAGCGGGAGTTGAGCAGTTCTTC
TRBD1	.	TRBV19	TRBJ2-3	CASSSTNRAGGRADTQYF	TGTGCCAGTAGCTCCACGAACCGGGCAGGGGGCAGGGCAGATACGCAGTATTTT
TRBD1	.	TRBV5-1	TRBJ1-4	CASRTGTGPATNEKLFF	TGCGCCAGCAGGACCGGGACAGGGCCAGCAACTAATGAAAAACTGTTTTTT
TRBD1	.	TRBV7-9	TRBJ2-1	CASRDNRDRVDLEQFF	TGTGCCAGCAGAGATAACCGGGACAGGGTGGACTTGGAGCAGTTCTTC
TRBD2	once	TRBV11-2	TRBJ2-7	CASSLDLGLVFYEQYF	TGTGCCAGCAGCTTAGATTTGGGACTAGTTTTTTACGAGCAGTACTTC
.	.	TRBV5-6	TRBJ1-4	CASSVGGGNRGEKLFF	TGTGCCAGCAGCGTTGGGGGTGGGAATCGAGGTGAAAAACTGTTTTTT
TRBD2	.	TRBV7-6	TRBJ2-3	CASSLILAGVTDTQYF	TGTGCCAGCAGTTTGATACTAGCGGGAGTAACAGATACGCAGTATTTT
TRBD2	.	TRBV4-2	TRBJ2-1	CASSQRTGGSTYNEQFF	TGTGCCAGCAGCCAGAGAACTGGCGGGAGTACCTACAATGAGCAGTTCTTC
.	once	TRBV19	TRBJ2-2	CASIAGGEAGELFF	TGTGCCAGTATCGCAGGTGGTGAGGCCGGGGAGCTGTTTTTT
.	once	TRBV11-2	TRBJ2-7	CASSRSGGRDGEQYF	TGTGCCAGCAGCCGCTCCGGGGGTAGGGATGGCGAGCAGTACTTC
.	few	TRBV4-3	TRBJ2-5	CASSRDLGETQYF	TGCGCCAGCAGCCGGGACCTGGGAGAGACCCAGTACTTC
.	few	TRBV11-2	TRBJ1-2	CASSFLDKRGYTF	TGTGCCAGCAGCTTCCTCGACAAGCGGGGCTACACCTTC
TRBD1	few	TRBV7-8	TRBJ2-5	CASSFDRGSSSQAETQYF	TGTGCCAGCAGCTTCGACAGGGGAAGCTCATCCCAGGCGGAGACCCAGTACTTC
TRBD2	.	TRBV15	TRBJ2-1	CATSRGLAGGPEAYNEQFF	TGTGCCACCAGCAGAGGGCTAGCGGGAGGGCCTGAGGCCTACAATGAGCAGTTCTTC
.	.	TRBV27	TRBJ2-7	CASSYRSSYEQYF	TGTGCCAGCAGTTACCGTAGCTCCTACGAGCAGTACTTC
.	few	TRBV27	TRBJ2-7	CASSLRAGASYPYEQYF	TGTGCCAGCAGTTTACGGGCAGGGGCCTCCTACCCCTACGAGCAGTACTTC
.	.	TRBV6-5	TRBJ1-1	CASRKLSQMNTEAFF	TGTGCCAGCAGAAAACTTTCTCAGATGAACACTGAAGCTTTCTTT
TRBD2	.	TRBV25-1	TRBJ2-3	CASSDPAGITTDTQYF	TGTGCCAGCAGTGACCCAGCGGGAATTACCACAGATACGCAGTATTTT
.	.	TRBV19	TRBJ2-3	CASSLRPGSADTQYF	TGTGCCAGTAGTCTGAGACCCGGAAGCGCAGATACGCAGTATTTT
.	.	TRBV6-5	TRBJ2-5	CASSYSNSKETQYF	TGTGCCAGCAGTTACTCGAACAGTAAAGAGACCCAGTACTTC
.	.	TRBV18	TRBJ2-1	CASSLYSPGTPYNEQFF	TGTGCCAGCTCACTCTACTCACCCGGGACACCTTACAATGAGCAGTTCTTC
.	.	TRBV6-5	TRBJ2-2	CASSAWDTNTGELFF	TGTGCCAGCAGTGCCTGGGACACGAACACCGGGGAGCTGTTTTTT
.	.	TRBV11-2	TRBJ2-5	CASSARETQYF	TGTGCCAGCAGCGCCAGGGAGACCCAGTACTTC
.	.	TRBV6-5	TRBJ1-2	CASSLGFNYGYTF	TGTGCCAGCAGTTTAGGCTTTAACTATGGCTACACCTTC
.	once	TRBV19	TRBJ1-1	CASKTGTLGAFF	TGTGCCAGCAAGACGGGTACCCTGGGCGCTTTCTTT
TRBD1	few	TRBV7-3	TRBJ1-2	CASSPGQGGGYTF	TGTGCCAGCAGCCCAGGACAGGGAGGAGGCTACACCTTC
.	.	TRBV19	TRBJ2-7	CASSMSGPYEQYF	TGTGCCAGTAGTATGTCCGGACCCTACGAGCAGTACTTC
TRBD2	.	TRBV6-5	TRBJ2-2	CASQRGNGELFF	TGTGCCAGCCAGCGGGGGAACGGGGAGCTGTTTTTT
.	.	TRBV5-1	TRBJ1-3	CASSLDLGPGNTIYF	TGCGCCAGCAGCTTGGACCTGGGGCCTGGAAACACCATATATTTT
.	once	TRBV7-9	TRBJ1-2	CASSPGGDYGYTF	TGTGCCAGCAGCCCCGGGGGGGACTATGGCTACACCTTC
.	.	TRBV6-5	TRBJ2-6	CASSPGGANVLTF	TGTGCCAGCAGCCCTGGAGGGGCCAACGTCCTGACTTTC
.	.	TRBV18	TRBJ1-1	CASSPGRHSVNTEAFF	TGTGCCAGCTCACCAGGACGACATTCGGTGAACACTGAAGCTTTCTTT
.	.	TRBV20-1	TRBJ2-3	CSAGTSDTQYF	TGCAGTGCGGGGACCTCAGATACGCAGTATTTT
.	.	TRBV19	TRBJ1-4	CASSILGSWTVRGEGSEKLFF	TGTGCCAGTAGTATTTTGGGATCCTGGACAGTCCGTGGGGAAGGCAGTGAAAAACTGTTTTTT
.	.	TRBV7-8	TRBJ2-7	CASSLTQGVLYEQYF	TGTGCCAGCAGCTTAACTCAGGGAGTCCTCTACGAGCAGTACTTC
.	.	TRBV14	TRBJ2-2	CASSQQGWELFF	TGTGCCAGCAGCCAACAGGGTTGGGAGCTGTTTTTT
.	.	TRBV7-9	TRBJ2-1	CASSPTDSYNEQFF	TGTGCCAGCAGTCCTACGGACAGTTACAATGAGCAGTTCTTC
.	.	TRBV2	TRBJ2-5	CAGGDRSLVGEQYF	TGTGCCGGGGGGGACAGGTCCCTCGTAGGAGAGCAGTACTTC
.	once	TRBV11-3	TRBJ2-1	CASSFTGNEQFF	TGTGCCAGCAGCTTTACAGGGAATGAGCAGTTCTTC
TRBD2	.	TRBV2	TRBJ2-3	CASRVAGGWNTQYF	TGTGCCAGCAGGGTCGCGGGGGGGTGGAATACGCAGTATTTT
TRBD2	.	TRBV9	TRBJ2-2	CASGGGVNTGELFF	TGTGCCAGCGGCGGGGGAGTTAACACCGGGGAGCTGTTTTTT
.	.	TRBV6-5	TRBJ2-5	CASSYSGEVETQYF	TGTGCCAGCAGTTACTCGGGGGAGGTGGAGACCCAGTACTTC
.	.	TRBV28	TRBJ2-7	CASRLPTSSYEQYF	TGTGCCAGCAGGCTCCCGACTAGTTCCTACGAGCAGTACTTC
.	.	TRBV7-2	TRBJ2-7	CASSPRMGAQTEQYF	TGTGCCAGCAGCCCCCGGATGGGGGCGCAGACCGAGCAGTACTTC
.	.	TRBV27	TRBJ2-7	CASSLGDVNEQYF	TGTGCCAGCAGTTTAGGGGATGTGAACGAGCAGTACTTC
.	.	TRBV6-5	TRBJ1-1	CASSTQTEAFF	TGTGCCAGCAGTACCCAGACCGAAGCTTTCTTT
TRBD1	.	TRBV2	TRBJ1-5	CASTLGGGGNQPQHF	TGTGCCAGCACCCTTGGAGGGGGCGGCAATCAGCCCCAGCATTTT
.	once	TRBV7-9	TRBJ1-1	CASSPPRGEAFF	TGTGCCAGCAGCCCCCCCCGCGGAGAAGCTTTCTTT
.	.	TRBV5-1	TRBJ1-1	CASSLAQTNTEAFF	TGCGCCAGCAGCTTGGCTCAGACGAACACTGAAGCTTTCTTT
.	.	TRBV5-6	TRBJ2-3	CASSLKGIDTQYF	TGTGCCAGCAGCTTAAAGGGAATAGATACGCAGTATTTT
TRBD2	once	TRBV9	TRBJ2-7	CASSGGLAAYEQYF	TGTGCCAGCAGCGGGGGACTAGCGGCCTACGAGCAGTACTTC
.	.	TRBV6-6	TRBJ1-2	CASSYSSGYTF	TGTGCCAGCAGTTACTCGAGTGGCTACACCTTC